This T cell receptor (beta chain) was recorded in a study of blood T cell repertoires in COVID-19. CDR3 size: 14 residues. Germline CDR1 reads SEHNR; CDR2 reads FQNEAQ (reference sequence). The ends lost 5 bases at V and 2 bases at J; junction bases unmatched: 5. Original analysis: For nucleated cells, counts were estimated from reference gene primer amplification. Sequencing used immunoSEQ multiplex PCR; TCRdb keeps in-frame clones, though not all of them. Clone size and V and J calls were adopted from that table, with D and trimming inferred from the DNA. The sample includes some 190,000 clones, more than 70% seen only once; the top ten take approximately 4.3%. Self-reported history from a screening survey and questionnaire set each donor's cohort.

This TCR came from a man aged 25 to 40 with acute COVID-19. The rearrangement joins TRBV7-9 to TRBJ1-2; TRBD1 matches at 7 bases. The specimen was PBMCs or T cells enriched from blood (not recorded which). As DNA, the CDR3 is TGTGCCAGCAGCCAGCCGGGACAGAACTATGGCTACACCTTC. Translation: CASSQPGQNYGYTF.